The 20 T cell receptor beta chains in this list originate from one sample, sequenced in a study of beta chain features in type 1 diabetes. cDNA synthesis used the whole RNA isolate, giving expressed TCRB sequences. Sequencing was performed with immunoSEQ multiplex PCR; in TCRdb, only in-frame clones are kept and a portion is missing. The sample comprises 630,000 or so clones, over 12% of which are singletons, and approximately 0.043% rests with the top ten. Overall study findings and caveats: The study found moderately but significantly shorter TCRB CDR3s in all four CD4+ subsets of Type 1 diabetes patients.

These receptors are not linked to any known antigen. Specimen: naive CD4+ T cells from blood. Receptors originate from a man aged 18 to 29 with type 1 diabetes.

The chain links TRBV7-2 to TRBJ2-1; D remains unclear. Deletions cut 1 base from V and 2 bases from J, with 6 bases between. Germline CDR1 and CDR2: SGHTA and FQGNSA. The CDR3 is 14 residues long. The CDR3 DNA reads TGTGCCAGCAGCTTAGTGGAGACCTACAATGAGCAGTTCTTC. Translated: CASSLVETYNEQFF.

This clone was observed a handful of times. This chain connects TRBV27 to TRBJ1-1; a weak D match, TRBD1 (6 bases). Germline-derived CDR1 and CDR2 are MNHEY and SMNVEV (reference sequence). The CDR3 totals 14 residues. V was cut by 4 bases and J by 3 bases, with 12 bases left in between. CDR3 bases: TGTGCCAGCAGTTCAGGGGAAAGGGACACTGAAGCTTTCTTT. It codes for CASSSGERDTEAFF.

This clone appeared a few times. The chain carries TRBV15 and TRBJ2-4; a possible D gene is TRBD1 (5 bases). There are 21 residues in the CDR3. Trimming took 0 bases from V and 0 from J, leaving 24 bases between them. Germline CDR1 LNHNV, CDR2 YYDKDF (reference sequence). CDR3 DNA sequence: TGTGCCACCAGCAGAGATGTTGGGGCTCCGTGGAGTTTTATAGCCAAAAACATTCAGTACTTC. As protein: CATSRDVGAPWSFIAKNIQYF.

This clone was seen a handful of times. The genes are TRBV5-4 and TRBJ1-1; the D gene is possibly TRBD1 (5 bases). Trimming shortened V by 1 base and J by 4 bases, and 14 bases separated the two germline ends. Germline V lookup: CDR1 SGHNT, CDR2 YYREEE (reference sequence). The CDR3 is made up of 15 amino acids. CDR3 DNA: TGTGCCAGCAGCTTGCCGCACAGGTCGCCCACTGAAGCTTTCTTT. Translating it yields CASSLPHRSPTEAFF.

In its sample, this clone was seen a few times. The chain recombines TRBV30 with TRBJ1-5, with 9 bases lining up with TRBD1. From germline, CDR1 is GTSNPN and CDR2 SVGIG (reference sequence). The V segment lost 3 bases and the J segment 6 bases; nucleotides outside the gene matches: 9. The CDR3 has 15 amino acids. The CDR3 sequence: CAWRRNRGPGQPQHF. The CDR3 DNA follows: TGTGCCTGGAGAAGAAACAGGGGGCCAGGTCAGCCCCAGCATTTT.

The V gene is TRBV2, the J gene TRBJ1-4; 9 bases line up with TRBD1. Germline CDR1 reads SNHLY; CDR2 reads FYNNEI. The J segment lost 5 bases and the V segment lost 6 bases, leaving 4 bases of the junction unmatched. The CDR3 totals 14 residues. The CDR3: CASRDRGMNEKLFF. Here the CDR3 DNA reads TGTGCCAGCAGGGACAGGGGAATGAATGAAAAACTGTTTTTT.

This sequence joins TRBV7-2 and TRBJ2-7; D tentatively reads TRBD1 or TRBD2 (5 bases each). Germline loops: CDR1 SGHTA, CDR2 FQGNSA. Trimming pared 2 bases from V and 1 base from J, leaving 12 bases between. The CDR3 consists of 15 residues. This CDR3 reads CASSLRQGDSYEQYF. DNA of the CDR3: TGTGCCAGCAGCTTAAGGCAGGGAGATTCCTACGAGCAGTACTTC.

J is TRBJ2-4 and V is TRBV30, with D possibly TRBD2 on 6 matching bases. CDR1 and CDR2 (germline): GTSNPN, SVGIG (reference sequence). The CDR3 loop spans 16 amino acids. Trimming stripped 0 bases from V and 4 bases from J, with 16 bases between. The chain's CDR3 is CAWSVRSGDRKNIQYF. CDR3 nucleotides: TGTGCCTGGAGTGTACGATCGGGGGATCGAAAAAACATTCAGTACTTC.

About this clone itself: Other DNA sequences within the sample encode an identical CDR3. This rearrangement joins TRBV9 to TRBJ2-1, with TRBD2 matching over 8 bases. CDR3 size: 15 residues. The V gene end was trimmed by 0 bases and the J gene end by 4 bases; junction bases not matched to a gene: 3. Germline V gene data show CDR1 as SGDLS and CDR2 as YYNGEE. The CDR3 bases are TGTGCCAGCAGCGTAGCGGGAGGGCCGTACAATGAGCAGTTCTTC. This encodes CASSVAGGPYNEQFF. Supplemented by reference TRBV9 and TRBJ2-1, the full variable domain reads DSGVTQTPKHLITATGQRVTLRCSPRSGDLSVYWYQQSLDQGLQFLIQYYNGEERAKGNILERFSAQQFPDLHSELNLSSLELGDSALYFCASSVAGGPYNEQFFGPGTRLTVL.

This chain uses TRBV28 with TRBJ2-3; no firm D call. The V gene lost 7 bases and the J gene lost 0 bases, with 8 bases spanning the gap. This CDR3 has 13 residues. CDR1 and CDR2 (germline): MDHEN, SYDVKM. The DNA of the CDR3 is TGTGCCAGCAAGGACGTTAGCACAGATACGCAGTATTTT. Protein: CASKDVSTDTQYF. Looking up the rest from reference TRBV28 and TRBJ2-3 gives the full variable domain: DVKVTQSSRYLVKRTGEKVFLECVQDMDHENMFWYRQDPGLGLRLIYFSYDVKMKEKGDIPEGYSVSREKKERFSLILESASTNQTSMYLCASKDVSTDTQYFGPGTRLTVL.

V usage is TRBV5-1 and J usage is TRBJ1-4; D possibly corresponds to TRBD1 (5 bases). The V end was cut by 4 bases, the J end by 6 bases, with 13 bases between. Per germline, CDR1 SGHRS and CDR2 YFSETQ. The CDR3 is made up of 14 amino acids. The CDR3 loop reads CASSVRDSYEKLFF. For the CDR3, the DNA is TGCGCCAGCAGCGTTCGGGACTCTTATGAAAAACTGTTTTTT.

This clone was picked up a small number of times. The J gene is TRBJ2-7, the V gene TRBV7-9, with TRBD2 matching 7 bases. This CDR3 has 13 residues. The germline gives CDR1 SEHNR, CDR2 FQNEAQ (reference sequence). Trimming removed 8 bases from V and 2 bases from J; junction bases left unmatched: 6. CDR3 nucleotide sequence: TGTGCCAGCTATGAGCGGGAAGCCTACGAGCAGTACTTC. Its protein is CASYEREAYEQYF.

This clone was picked up a small number of times. The chain carries TRBV30 and TRBJ1-5, with 9 bases fitting TRBD1. Germline values: CDR1 GTSNPN, CDR2 SVGIG (reference sequence). The trim removed 1 base at V and 5 bases at J, leaving 6 bases unmatched. This CDR3 is 15 amino acids long. CDR3 DNA sequence: TGTGCCTGGAGTGCAGGACAGGGGAACTATCAGCCCCAGCATTTT. As protein: CAWSAGQGNYQPQHF.

The rearrangement joins TRBV5-6 to TRBJ2-5; D may be TRBD2 (7 bases). Trimming removed 6 bases from V and 2 bases from J, with 23 bases in between. Germline V CDR1 and CDR2: SGHDT, YYEEEE. The CDR3 length is 17 residues. In DNA form, the CDR3 reads TGTGCCAGCACCACAAGGGGGGACTACTCCTTTCAAGAGACCCAGTACTTC. Translation gives CASTTRGDYSFQETQYF.

This clone was observed a few times. The V gene is TRBV2, the J gene TRBJ2-7; no reliable D call. Trimming shortened V by 3 bases and J by 3 bases, and 9 bases separated the two germline ends. CDR1 SNHLY and CDR2 FYNNEI come from the germline V gene. The CDR3 is made up of 13 amino acids. The CDR3 DNA follows: TGTGCCAGCAGTGACCTTCGGGTCTACGAGCAGTACTTC. This codes for CASSDLRVYEQYF.

This clone was found a few times. The genes are TRBV7-2 and TRBJ1-4, with D tentatively TRBD1 (5 bases). This CDR3 spans 13 amino acids. Per the germline V gene, CDR1 is SGHTA and CDR2 is FQGNSA. Trimming stripped 5 bases from V and 2 bases from J, with 6 bases between. This CDR3 is CASSEGTNEKLFF. In DNA, the CDR3 is TGTGCCAGCAGCGAGGGGACTAATGAAAAACTGTTTTTT. Full variable domain (remainder filled in from reference TRBV7-2 and TRBJ1-4): GAGVSQSPSNKVTEKGKDVELRCDPISGHTALYWYRQSLGQGLEFLIYFQGNSAPDKSGLPSDRFSAERTGGSVSTLTIQRTQQEDSAVYLCASSEGTNEKLFFGSGTQLSVL.

The CDR3 loop reads CASGNRLTKHYEQYF. Here the CDR3 DNA reads TGTGCCAGCGGAAACCGACTCACCAAGCACTACGAGCAGTACTTC. The chain has TRBV28 and TRBJ2-7, with unresolved D. Germline V gives CDR1 MDHEN, CDR2 SYDVKM. The CDR3 spans 15 residues. With 8 bases removed from V and 3 bases from J, the gap between germline ends came to 20 bases.

V gene TRBV30 combines with J gene TRBJ1-5, with D possibly TRBD1 on 5 matching bases. The germline V gene encodes CDR1 GTSNPN and CDR2 SVGIG (reference sequence). Trimming left V 2 bases short and J 6 bases short, with 11 bases between. The CDR3 runs 13 residues. The CDR3 sequence is CAWSRGVSQPQHF. CDR3 DNA sequence: TGTGCCTGGAGTCGGGGGGTGAGTCAGCCCCAGCATTTT.

In its sample, this clone was seen a few times. The genes are TRBV9 and TRBJ2-1; maybe TRBD1 (6 bases). The germline V and J ends were trimmed by 0 bases and 3 bases, with 7 bases remaining between them. Germline-derived CDR1 and CDR2 are SGDLS and YYNGEE. This CDR3 region has 14 residues. For the CDR3, the DNA is TGTGCCAGCAGCGTAGGGACAGTCTACAATGAGCAGTTCTTC. This translates into CASSVGTVYNEQFF.

V is TRBV28 and J is TRBJ1-6; D may be TRBD1 (6 bases). This CDR3 is built from 14 residues. Germline-derived CDR1 and CDR2 are MDHEN and SYDVKM. The germline V and J ends were trimmed by 6 bases and 9 bases, with 15 bases remaining between them. This CDR3 is CASSSGTPASPLHF. The CDR3 DNA reads as TGTGCCAGCAGCTCCGGGACACCCGCTTCACCCCTCCACTTT.